This T cell receptor beta chain was recorded in a study of shared clonotypes between healthy human individuals. Details on this clone: Its antigen is not identified.

Regarding the study as a whole: It was the few donors that limited the genetic and exposure-history diversity represented.

Every subset's genomic DNA went evenly onto several immunoSEQ plates. The table came from immunoSEQ multiplex PCR; TCRdb's copy has only in-frame clones and leaves some out. The data show about 2.4 million clones, more than 85% seen once. This CDR3 is built from 17 residues. Germline-derived CDR1 and CDR2 are SGHRS and YFSETQ. V lost 0 bases, J lost 2 bases, and 17 bases lay in between. Caucasian adults residing in Nashville, Tennessee made up all the donors. This clonotype was obtained from a young man in good health. Some clones in this sample may be carry-over from other donors' samples. Sequencing was performed on naive CD4+ T cells from PBMCs. Sample subset: CD45RA+ positively selected. This chain joins TRBV5-1 and TRBJ1-2, with D hard to call. The CDR3 DNA reads TGCGCCAGCAGCTTGGATCCGGGCGGAAAACGAAACTATGGCTACACCTTC. Translation gives CASSLDPGGKRNYGYTF.